This entry is about one TCR beta chain. Its specificity is unknown. Only in-frame clones appear in the TCRdb table, and some are missing; sequencing was by immunoSEQ multiplex PCR. The sample records some 150,000 clones, 88% being singletons. These data come from a study of cytomegalovirus exposure and HLA in healthy donors. Notes on the study in general: The authors listed around 150 TCR beta chains as cytomegalovirus-associated. Many donors shared some public TCRs, even though most TCR sequences were rare.

J was trimmed by 9 bases and V by 7 bases; bases with no gene match: 5. Germline assignment: CDR1 LNHDA and CDR2 SQIVND (reference sequence). This CDR3 has 13 residues. The rearrangement joins TRBV19 to TRBJ2-2; TRBD1 agrees at 10 bases. This clonotype was obtained from a man between 18 and 29 years old in good health and CMV-seronegative. Sequences were obtained from PBMCs. As DNA, the CDR3 is TGTGCCAGTACCCTGGGACAGGGGTGGGAGCTGTTTTTT. This codes for CASTLGQGWELFF.